This paragraph covers one TCR beta chain sequence. Its antigen is unknown. Assay used: immunoSEQ multiplex PCR; TCRdb lists only in-frame clones, some missing. The profile shows approximately 100,000 clones, approximately 88% of them singletons. This sample is part of a study of T cell responses to AZD1222 COVID-19 vaccine. Study-wide context: It was second doses at about 4 or about 12 weeks that were pooled.

Overall study results and limits: The sample set comprised mostly white British donors with more females, and clonal diversity was possibly underestimated. Repertoire collection took place solely once the T cell response had peaked. CD4 TCRs covered the whole spike, strongest at regions 160-218 and 743-854.

V dropped 5 bases and J dropped 0 bases, with 11 bases sitting between them. Germline CDR1 and CDR2: MNHNY and SVGAGI (reference sequence). The CDR3 covers 15 residues. V usage is TRBV6-6 and J usage is TRBJ1-3, with D possibly matching TRBD1 (5 bases). The sequencing here drew on peripheral blood, taken on day 0 of AZD1222 vaccination. The clonotype originates from an adult in good health. CDR3 residues: CASSLRGSSGNTIYF. CDR3 in DNA: TGTGCCAGCAGTCTCCGGGGCAGCTCTGGAAACACCATATATTTT.